The 23 T cell receptor beta chains below were found in one sample sequenced in a study of low-dose radiotherapy and immunotherapy resistance in tumors. For amplifying TCRs, the PCR ran for about 20 cycles with Phusion, which was used together with a constant-region primer and the adapter on the V primers. TCRdb called the reads again in MiXCR, with one record for every CDR3 protein. Of around 57,000 distinct CDR3 sequences detected, roughly 33% appear once; the ten largest clones hold approximately 8%. Time point meaning: after trial treatment. The treatment denotes: LDRT plus nivolumab, ipilimumab, low-dose cyclophosphamide and aspirin (RACIN trial). Here the sequenced sample was PBMCs, taken after low-dose radiotherapy plus immunotherapy. The source of these receptors is a male donor with rectosigmoid adenocarcinoma.

This clonotype was seen repeatedly, ten times or more. V and J are TRBV14 and TRBJ2-5, with D hard to call. CDR3 length: 13 residues. Germline CDR1 reads SGHDN; CDR2 reads FVKESK. V gave up 2 bases and J gave up 2 bases, with 6 bases separating them. This chain's CDR3 is CASSQLDQETQYF. DNA of the CDR3: TGTGCCAGCAGCCAATTAGATCAAGAGACCCAGTACTTC.

The chain recombines TRBV6-8 with TRBJ2-1; TRBD2 agrees at 8 bases. CDR3 length equals 17 residues. The V gene's germline CDR1 is MNHGY and CDR2 SAAAGT. The ends lost 10 bases at V and 2 bases at J; junction bases unmatched: 16. The CDR3 region has the DNA TGTGCCACCCCAATGGGGGAAGGAGCGGGAGCCTACAATGAGCAGTTCTTC. Residues: CATPMGEGAGAYNEQFF.

This clonotype came up a few times. The chain uses TRBV4-3 and TRBJ2-4, with TRBD1 matching 10 bases. Germline V CDR1 and CDR2: LGHNA, YSLEER. Trimming took 1 base from V and 0 from J; bases not matched to a gene: 9. The CDR3 loop spans 19 amino acids. The CDR3 sequence: CASSQVPGTGARAKNIQYF. The CDR3 DNA sequence: TGCGCCAGCAGCCAAGTCCCCGGGACAGGGGCACGAGCCAAAAACATTCAGTACTTC.

At least ten counts were recorded for this clonotype. J is TRBJ2-3 and V is TRBV11-2, with TRBD2 matching over 15 bases. The V and J ends lost 6 bases and 1 base, in that order; junction bases with no gene match: 5. Per germline, CDR1 SGHAT and CDR2 FQNNGV. The CDR3 runs 17 residues. The CDR3 loop reads CASRLGLAGGGTDTQYF. CDR3 coding DNA: TGTGCCAGCAGACTTGGACTAGCGGGGGGGGGCACAGATACGCAGTATTTT. Filled out from reference TRBV11-2 and TRBJ2-3, the complete variable domain reads EAGVAQSPRYKIIEKRQSVAFWCNPISGHATLYWYQQILGQGPKLLIQFQNNGVVDDSQLPKDRFSAERLKGVDSTLKIQPAKLEDSAVYLCASRLGLAGGGTDTQYFGPGTRLTVL.

Note on this clonotype: A far bigger clonotype differs at one base, so this is likely a read error. The chain is built from TRBV7-4 and TRBJ2-5; D gene ambiguous. V was cut by 5 bases and J by 0 bases, with 10 bases left in between. Germline assignment: CDR1 SGHVT and CDR2 SQSDAQ. The CDR3 extends over 14 amino acids. The CDR3 protein is CASSSLGNQETQYF. The CDR3 region has the DNA TGTGCCAGCAGCAGCCTTGGGAACCAAGAGACCCAGTACTTC.

This clonotype appeared many times. The chain couples TRBV5-1 to TRBJ2-5, with D unresolved. V shed 0 bases and J shed 1 base, with 7 bases lying between them. The CDR3 is made up of 14 amino acids. Germline V lookup: CDR1 SGHRS, CDR2 YFSETQ. The CDR3 coding sequence is TGCGCCAGCAGCTTGGCCGAAGGCCAAGAGACCCAGTACTTC. Encoded protein: CASSLAEGQETQYF. The full variable domain, completed using reference TRBV5-1 and TRBJ2-5, is KAGVTQTPRYLIKTRGQQVTLSCSPISGHRSVSWYQQTPGQGLQFLFEYFSETQRNKGNFPGRFSGRQFSNSRSEMNVSTLELGDSALYLCASSLAEGQETQYFGPGTRLLVL.

V and J are TRBV18 and TRBJ2-7; 8 bases match TRBD1. The length of the CDR3 is 14 residues. From germline, CDR1 is KGHSH and CDR2 LQKENI. The junction had 10 bases not matched to a gene; V was cut back by 6 bases and J by 6 bases. CDR3 sequence: CASSDYRQGSEQYF. In DNA form, the CDR3 reads TGTGCCAGCTCGGACTACCGACAGGGGAGCGAGCAGTACTTC.

In its sample, this clonotype is medium-sized. The chain uses TRBV5-1 and TRBJ2-1; tentatively, D is TRBD2 (5 bases). The CDR3 is 15 residues long. The germline V gene has CDR1 SGHRS and CDR2 YFSETQ. Trimming cost V 5 bases and J 0 bases, with 12 bases left between them. CDR3 region: CASRAEVFSYNEQFF. In nucleotides, the CDR3 is TGCGCCAGCAGGGCGGAGGTTTTCTCCTACAATGAGCAGTTCTTC. The complete variable domain, with remaining parts taken from reference TRBV5-1 and TRBJ2-1, reads KAGVTQTPRYLIKTRGQQVTLSCSPISGHRSVSWYQQTPGQGLQFLFEYFSETQRNKGNFPGRFSGRQFSNSRSEMNVSTLELGDSALYLCASRAEVFSYNEQFFGPGTRLTVL.

The CDR3 sequence: CASSTGTTNEKLFF. Here the CDR3 DNA reads TGTGCCAGCAGCACAGGCACAACTAATGAAAAACTGTTTTTT. The chain couples TRBV5-6 to TRBJ1-4; tentative D call: TRBD1 (5 bases). The CDR3 has 14 amino acids. The germline CDR1 and CDR2 sequences are SGHDT and YYEEEE. With 4 bases removed from V and 0 bases from J, the gap between germline ends came to 7 bases.

In the case of this clonotype: This likely came from a read error, as a far larger clone is one base away. The rearrangement joins TRBV11-1 to TRBJ2-2; 7 bases fit TRBD1. Germline CDR1 reads SGHAT; CDR2 reads FQDESV (reference sequence). Trimming removed 8 bases from V and 4 bases from J; junction bases left unmatched: 13. The CDR3 has 16 amino acids. CDR3 sequence reads: CASGAETGLVTGELFF. CDR3 DNA sequence: TGTGCCAGCGGCGCCGAGACAGGGTTGGTCACCGGGGAGCTGTTTTTT.

This clonotype was counted many times. The chain joins TRBV14 to TRBJ2-2; D call uncertain. The CDR3 totals 15 residues. V gave up 1 base and J gave up 5 bases, with 11 bases separating them. Looked up from germline, CDR1 is SGHDN and CDR2 is FVKESK. The CDR3 DNA reads as TGTGCCAGCAGCCAAGCTTCGATCGGGACCGGGGAGCTGTTTTTT. Protein sequence: CASSQASIGTGELFF.

Details on this clonotype: A read error likely explains this, since a far larger clone differs by one base. The genes are TRBV9 and TRBJ2-1; the D gene is possibly TRBD2 (7 bases). Germline loops: CDR1 SGDLS, CDR2 YYNGEE. V lost 4 bases and J lost 8, with 19 bases in between. The CDR3 runs 15 residues. Here the CDR3 reads CASSHDYGGLDEQFF. The DNA of the CDR3 is TGTGCCAGCAGCCATGATTACGGGGGGCTCGATGAGCAGTTCTTC.

The chain couples TRBV12-3 or TRBV12-4 to TRBJ1-5; D not resolved. The CDR3 sequence is 13 residues long. The germline V and J ends were trimmed by 1 base and 11 bases, with 12 bases remaining between them. The CDR3 here is CASSLDLRRAQHF. In DNA, the CDR3 is TGTGCCAGCAGTTTAGATCTCCGTCGGGCCCAGCATTTT.

CDR3 sequence: CASSEGPGVQHF. CDR3 DNA sequence: TGTGCCAGCAGCGAAGGCCCGGGTGTCCAGCATTTT. V and J are TRBV7-2 and TRBJ1-5; D not resolved. Germline CDR1 reads SGHTA; CDR2 reads FQGNSA. V lost 5 bases to trimming and J lost 12 bases, with 14 bases between them. The CDR3 length is 12 residues.

In its sample, this clonotype was seen a few times. This rearrangement joins TRBV18 to TRBJ2-5; no firm D call. The V end was cut by 3 bases, the J end by 1 base, with 6 bases between. Germline V lookup: CDR1 KGHSH, CDR2 LQKENI. The CDR3 covers 13 residues. The CDR3: CASSPQPQETQYF. As DNA, the CDR3 is TGTGCCAGCTCACCTCAGCCCCAAGAGACCCAGTACTTC.

This clonotype was observed many times. This rearrangement joins TRBV7-9 to TRBJ2-1; 8 bases are a match to TRBD1. The V and J ends lost 0 bases and 3 bases, in that order; junction bases with no gene match: 7. The CDR3 runs to 17 residues. Germline CDR1 SEHNR, CDR2 FQNEAQ (reference sequence). CDR3 nucleotide sequence: TGTGCCAGCAGCTTAGCATTCGGGGGACAGGACTACAATGAGCAGTTCTTC. Amino acids: CASSLAFGGQDYNEQFF.

In its sample, this clonotype was seen many times. The chain is built from TRBV18 and TRBJ2-6, with D perhaps matching TRBD2 (5 bases). Trimming removed 2 bases from V and 0 bases from J, with 8 bases in between. The CDR3 loop spans 16 amino acids. Per germline, CDR1 KGHSH and CDR2 LQKENI. CDR3 coding DNA: TGTGCCAGCTCACCAATTGACTACTCTGGGGCCAACGTCCTGACTTTC. It translates to CASSPIDYSGANVLTF.

At least ten counts were recorded for this clonotype. CDR3 protein: CASSPPKTKDTQYF. The CDR3, as DNA: TGTGCCAGCAGCCCCCCGAAAACAAAAGATACGCAGTATTTT. The chain employs TRBV7-9 and TRBJ2-3; D is unclear. The CDR3 is 14 residues long. Trimming took 5 bases from V and 5 from J, leaving 14 bases between them. Germline lookup yields CDR1 SEHNR and CDR2 FQNEAQ (reference sequence).

This clonotype was counted between two and nine times. This chain joins TRBV28 and TRBJ2-3; 16 nucleotides match TRBD2. Germline values: CDR1 MDHEN, CDR2 SYDVKM. Trimming cost V 5 bases and J 1 base; bases outside gene matches: 0. There are 16 residues in the CDR3. CDR3 loop: CASSGTSGGGTDTQYF. The CDR3 coding sequence is TGTGCCAGCAGTGGGACTAGCGGGGGGGGCACAGATACGCAGTATTTT.

At least ten counts were recorded for this clonotype. The chain links TRBV7-9 to TRBJ2-3; D call uncertain. Looked up from germline, CDR1 is SEHNR and CDR2 is FQNEAQ (reference sequence). The CDR3 is made up of 12 amino acids. The V end was cut by 3 bases, the J end by 5 bases, with 6 bases between. DNA of the CDR3: TGTGCCAGCAGCTTTGTCGAAGATACGCAGTATTTT. Translation gives CASSFVEDTQYF.

This clonotype was recorded many times. The genes are TRBV12-3 or TRBV12-4 and TRBJ2-2; D perhaps matches TRBD2 (6 bases). This CDR3 has 13 amino acids. Trimming shortened V by 3 bases and J by 5 bases, and 7 bases separated the two germline ends. Here the CDR3 reads CASSFAGTGELFF. CDR3 DNA: TGTGCCAGCAGTTTCGCGGGGACCGGGGAGCTGTTTTTT.

This clonotype was counted at least ten times. The chain links TRBV5-1 to TRBJ2-7, with a possible D match to TRBD2 (6 bases). This CDR3 is built from 15 residues. Deletions cut 3 bases from V and 5 bases from J, with 18 bases between. The germline CDR1 and CDR2 sequences are SGHRS and YFSETQ. CDR3 sequence: CASSSTGSPEDEQYF. In DNA form, the CDR3 reads TGCGCCAGCAGCTCCACCGGGAGTCCCGAGGACGAGCAGTACTTC.

CDR3 sequence reads: CASSPNRGGEQYF. The CDR3 nucleotides are TGTGCCAGCTCACCAAACAGGGGTGGGGAGCAGTACTTC. The chain links TRBV18 to TRBJ2-7, with 7 bases lining up with TRBD1. The CDR3 consists of 13 residues. The V gene end was trimmed by 2 bases and the J gene end by 7 bases; junction bases not matched to a gene: 5. From germline, CDR1 is KGHSH and CDR2 LQKENI.